Each of the 13 T cell receptor beta chains below was sequenced from the same sample in a study of chemoradiotherapy in HPV16-positive cancers. Clones were read by immunoSEQ multiplex PCR, and TCRdb kept only the in-frame ones, dropping some. The sample carries 2,500 to 3,500 clones, 70% to 90% recorded once. The sequencing used tumor tissue, collected from a patient who underwent chemoradiotherapy. Receptors originate from a human donor with HPV-associated anogenital cancer.

J is TRBJ2-3 and V is TRBV28, with TRBD2 matching over 12 bases. V lost 6 bases and J lost 7; bases outside the gene matches: 5. Germline loops: CDR1 MDHEN, CDR2 SYDVKM. This CDR3 is built from 14 residues. This chain's CDR3 is CASSGTSGFYTQYF. Written as DNA, the CDR3 is TGTGCCAGCAGCGGGACTAGCGGGTTTTATACGCAGTATTTT.

The count of this clone is one. The genes are TRBV18 and TRBJ2-7; D is unresolved. The germline V gene encodes CDR1 KGHSH and CDR2 LQKENI. CDR3 size: 13 residues. V gave up 8 bases and J gave up 3 bases, with 14 bases separating them. CDR3 coding DNA: TGTGCCAGCAATGAGGTCTACGGCTACGAGCAGTACTTC. It translates to CASNEVYGYEQYF. Based on the CDR3 plus reference TRBV18 and TRBJ2-7, the full variable domain is NAGVMQNPRHLVRRRGQEARLRCSPMKGHSHVYWYRQLPEEGLKFMVYLQKENIIDESGMPKERFSAEFPKEGPSILRIQQVVRGDSAAYFCASNEVYGYEQYFGPGTRLTVT.

The chain carries TRBV2 and TRBJ1-1; D call uncertain. The CDR3 is 14 amino acids. Trimming stripped 8 bases from V and 1 base from J, with 14 bases between. Per the germline V gene, CDR1 is SNHLY and CDR2 is FYNNEI. The CDR3 reads CASLIGRENTEAFF. The CDR3 bases are TGTGCCAGCCTAATTGGAAGAGAGAACACTGAAGCTTTCTTT.

V and J are TRBV10-1 and TRBJ2-2; D perhaps matches TRBD2 (5 bases). Looked up from germline, CDR1 is WNHNN and CDR2 is SYGVQD (reference sequence). The CDR3 extends over 13 amino acids. Between the trimmed V and J ends, which lost 8 bases and 3 bases, there was a span of 10 bases. CDR3 sequence: CASGGGDTGELFF. CDR3 DNA: TGCGCCAGCGGTGGAGGAGACACCGGGGAGCTGTTTTTT.

This clone was counted once. V gene TRBV6-5 combines with J gene TRBJ1-2; tentatively, D is TRBD1 (6 bases). The CDR3 consists of 12 residues. Germline CDR1 reads MNHEY; CDR2 reads SVGAGI. Trimming took off 5 bases at V and 6 bases at J, with 10 bases between the two ends. This CDR3 is CASSMQGHGYTF. DNA of the CDR3: TGTGCCAGCAGTATGCAGGGGCATGGCTACACCTTC.

V is TRBV6-5 and J is TRBJ2-2, with 14 bases aligning to TRBD2. V was pared by 4 bases and J by 4 bases, with 2 bases of the junction left unmatched. The CDR3 contains 16 residues. Germline V gene lookup returns CDR1 MNHEY and CDR2 SVGAGI. CDR3 sequence reads: CASSWGLAGATGELFF. CDR3 coding DNA: TGTGCCAGCAGTTGGGGACTAGCGGGAGCCACCGGGGAGCTGTTTTTT.

This clone turned up a few times. The rearrangement uses TRBV30 and TRBJ2-1; D gene uncertain. This CDR3 spans 13 amino acids. The V end lost 0 bases, the J end lost 5 bases, and 8 bases lay between the germline ends. CDR1 is GTSNPN and CDR2 is SVGIG in the germline V gene (reference sequence). This chain's CDR3 is CAWSVGLNNEQFF. The CDR3 DNA is TGTGCCTGGAGTGTGGGTTTGAACAATGAGCAGTTCTTC.

This CDR3 reads CASSSSGNTGELFF. The CDR3, as DNA: TGTGCCAGCAGTTCTAGCGGGAACACCGGGGAGCTGTTTTTT. The J gene is TRBJ2-2, the V gene TRBV27, with 7 bases lining up with TRBD2. This CDR3 region has 14 residues. V dropped 4 bases and J dropped 1; count of bases not matched to a gene: 0. The V gene's germline CDR1 is MNHEY and CDR2 SMNVEV (reference sequence).

The V and J genes are TRBV10-2 and TRBJ1-2; a possible D gene is TRBD1 (5 bases). The CDR3 extends over 12 amino acids. Trimming stripped 6 bases from V and 3 bases from J, with 8 bases between. Germline values: CDR1 WSHSY, CDR2 SAAADI. The CDR3 spells CASSRDDYGYTF. In nucleotides, the CDR3 is TGCGCCAGCAGCCGGGACGACTATGGCTACACCTTC.

This clone was seen only once. The rearrangement joins TRBV11-2 to TRBJ2-1; D is perhaps TRBD1 or TRBD2 (5 bases each). The V gene's germline CDR1 is SGHAT and CDR2 FQNNGV. This CDR3 spans 13 amino acids. V was shortened by 0 bases and J by 14 bases, with 14 bases between the two germline ends. The CDR3 DNA reads as TGTGCCAGCAGCTTAGAGCCCGGGGCTGGGGAGTTCTTC. This sequence encodes CASSLEPGAGEFF.

This clone has only one observation. V usage is TRBV4-1 and J usage is TRBJ2-7; no definite D call. Trimming shortened V by 0 bases and J by 2 bases, and 11 bases separated the two germline ends. The CDR3 sequence is 15 residues long. Germline CDR1 MGHRA, CDR2 YSYEKL. The DNA for the CDR3 is TGCGCCAGCAGCCAAGAGTTTCCAGGACCCTACGAGCAGTACTTC. Its translation: CASSQEFPGPYEQYF.

The table lists this clone with a count of one. V is TRBV5-1 and J is TRBJ1-1; D remains unclear. Germline CDR1 is SGHRS and CDR2 is YFSETQ. Trimming cost V 1 base and J 7 bases, with 11 bases left between them. This CDR3 region has 13 residues. CDR3 nucleotide sequence: TGCGCCAGCAGCTTGCCGGAACGTAGTGAAGCTTTCTTT. Translating gives CASSLPERSEAFF.

The chain has TRBV7-8 and TRBJ2-7; 9 bases are shared with TRBD1. Germline CDR1 is SGHVS and CDR2 is FQNEAQ. Trimming removed 2 bases from V and 4 bases from J; junction bases left unmatched: 9. This CDR3 spans 16 amino acids. The CDR3 coding sequence is TGTGCCAGCAGCTTAATCCCGGGACAGGGAAGATACGAGCAGTACTTC. Translating gives CASSLIPGQGRYEQYF.